This T cell receptor beta chain was sequenced during a study of cytomegalovirus exposure and HLA in healthy donors. Study context: The Caucasian-associated ancestry cluster held roughly 81% of under 450 genotyped donors.

For this clone: Antigen: not known.

Germline V lookup: CDR1 MNHNY, CDR2 SVGAGI (reference sequence). V shed 2 bases and J 2 bases; nucleotides not matched to a gene: 5. The CDR3 totals 15 residues. PCR amplification relied on 60 Vbeta primers (plus 13 Jbeta primers). Only in-frame clones appear in the TCRdb table, and some are missing; sequencing was by immunoSEQ multiplex PCR. Of about 80,000 clones listed, roughly 80% are singletons. Overall study results and limits: Reported results showed that the classifier diagnosed cytomegalovirus status with high specificity and sensitivity. A later analysis showed that HLA-associated TCR beta chains had undergone more clonal expansion than equally common others.

The sequenced sample was PBMCs. The receptor was derived from a woman between 35 and 50 years old in good health and CMV-seronegative. The V gene is TRBV6-6, the J gene TRBJ2-5; 7 nucleotides match TRBD2. The CDR3: CASSYGGENQETQYF. CDR3 nucleotides: TGTGCCAGCAGTTACGGGGGGGAGAATCAAGAGACCCAGTACTTC.